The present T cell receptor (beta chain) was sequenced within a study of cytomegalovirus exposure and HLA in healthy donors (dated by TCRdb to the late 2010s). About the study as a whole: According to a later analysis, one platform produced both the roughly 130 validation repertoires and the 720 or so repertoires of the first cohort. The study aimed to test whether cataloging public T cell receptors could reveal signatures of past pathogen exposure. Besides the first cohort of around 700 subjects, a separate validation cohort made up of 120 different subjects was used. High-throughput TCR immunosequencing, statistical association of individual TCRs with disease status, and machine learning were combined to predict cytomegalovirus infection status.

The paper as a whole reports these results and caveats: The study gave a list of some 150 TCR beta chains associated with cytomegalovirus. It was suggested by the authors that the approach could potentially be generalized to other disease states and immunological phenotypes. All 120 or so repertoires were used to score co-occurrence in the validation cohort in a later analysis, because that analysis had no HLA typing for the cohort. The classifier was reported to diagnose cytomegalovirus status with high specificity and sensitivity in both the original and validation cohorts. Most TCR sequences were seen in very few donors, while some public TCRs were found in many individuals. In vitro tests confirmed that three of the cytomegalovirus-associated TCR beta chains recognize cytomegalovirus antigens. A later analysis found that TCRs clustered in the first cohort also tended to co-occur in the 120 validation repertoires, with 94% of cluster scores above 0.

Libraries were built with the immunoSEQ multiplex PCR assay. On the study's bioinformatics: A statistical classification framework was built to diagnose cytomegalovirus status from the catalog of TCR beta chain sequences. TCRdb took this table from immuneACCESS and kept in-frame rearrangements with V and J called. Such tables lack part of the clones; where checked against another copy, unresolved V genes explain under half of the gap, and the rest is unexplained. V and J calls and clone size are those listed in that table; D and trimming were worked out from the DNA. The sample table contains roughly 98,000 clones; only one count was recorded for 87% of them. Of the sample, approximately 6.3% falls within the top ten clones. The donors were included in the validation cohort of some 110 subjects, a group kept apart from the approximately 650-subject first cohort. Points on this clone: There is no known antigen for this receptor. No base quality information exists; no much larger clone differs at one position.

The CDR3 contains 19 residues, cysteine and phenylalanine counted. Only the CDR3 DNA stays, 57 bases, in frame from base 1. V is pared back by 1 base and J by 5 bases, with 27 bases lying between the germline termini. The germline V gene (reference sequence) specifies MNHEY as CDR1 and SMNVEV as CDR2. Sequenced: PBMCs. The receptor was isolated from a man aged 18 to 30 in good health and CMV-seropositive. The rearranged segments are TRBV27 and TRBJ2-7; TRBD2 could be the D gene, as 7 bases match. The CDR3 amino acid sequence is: CASSLLGGLRSGVNNEQYF. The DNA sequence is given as TGTGCCAGCAGTTTATTAGGGGGTTTGAGGAGCGGGGTTAACAACGAGCAGTACTTC.